These 4 T cell receptor beta chains came from one sample sequenced in a study of T cell repertoires in cytomegalovirus infection (dated by TCRdb to about 2019). The antigens these receptors bind are not known. The treatment or condition label for this specimen denotes: in vitro stimulation with specific CMV peptide epitopes to enrich CMV-specific T cells. The run used an Illumina HiSeq 1500. The raw public reads went through TCRdb reprocessing: fastp at Q25, MiXCR clone calling, in-frame beta chains kept. Here each entry gathers all rows of one CDR3 protein and keeps the most common genes and DNA. Within this sample are 450,000 to 550,000 distinct CDR3 sequences, with about 39% of them counted one time only. In total, the top ten clones hold about 41% of the sample. The starting material was cultured PBMCs, obtained from culture after CMV antigen stimulation. These receptors all come from a human donor in good health (CMV status not recorded). Some clones in this sample may be carry-over from other donors' samples.

The V gene is TRBV7-4, the J gene TRBJ2-5; tentatively, D is TRBD1 (6 bases). The CDR3 sequence is 14 residues long. Germline V gene data show CDR1 as SGHVT and CDR2 as SQSDAQ. Trimming removed 4 bases from V and 2 bases from J, with 11 bases in between. The CDR3 loop is CASSYGQIQETQYF. CDR3 bases: TGTGCCAGCAGCTACGGACAGATACAAGAGACCCAGTACTTC.

This rearrangement joins TRBV12-5 to TRBJ2-3, with 14 bases matching TRBD2. Losses at the gene ends were 4 bases for V and 3 bases for J; bases not matched to a gene: 9. The CDR3 is 18 amino acids. The germline V gene encodes CDR1 LGHNT and CDR2 FRNRAP. In DNA, the CDR3 is TGTGCTAGTGGTTCGGGACTAGCGGGGGCTCGGTGGACAGATACGCAGTATTTT. Translation gives CASGSGLAGARWTDTQYF.

Notes on this clonotype: An end of the junction differs from the germline gene, which may be a read error. The CDR3 DNA reads TGTGCCAGCAGCATAAGTCGGCCCCAGAATTTT. It specifies CASSISRPQNF. This sequence joins TRBV11-1 and TRBJ1-5; the D is unclear. The CDR3 is made up of 11 amino acids. CDR1 SGHAT and CDR2 FQDESV come from the germline V gene (reference sequence).

This clonotype was observed a handful of times. V gene TRBV4-1 combines with J gene TRBJ1-3, with 12 bases fitting TRBD1. Losses at the gene ends were 3 bases for V and 3 bases for J; bases not matched to a gene: 9. Germline loops: CDR1 MGHRA, CDR2 YSYEKL. The CDR3 has 18 residues. CDR3 in amino acids: CASSHSMGQGARGNTIYF. In DNA form, the CDR3 reads TGCGCCAGCAGCCATTCCATGGGACAGGGGGCGCGTGGAAACACCATATATTTT.